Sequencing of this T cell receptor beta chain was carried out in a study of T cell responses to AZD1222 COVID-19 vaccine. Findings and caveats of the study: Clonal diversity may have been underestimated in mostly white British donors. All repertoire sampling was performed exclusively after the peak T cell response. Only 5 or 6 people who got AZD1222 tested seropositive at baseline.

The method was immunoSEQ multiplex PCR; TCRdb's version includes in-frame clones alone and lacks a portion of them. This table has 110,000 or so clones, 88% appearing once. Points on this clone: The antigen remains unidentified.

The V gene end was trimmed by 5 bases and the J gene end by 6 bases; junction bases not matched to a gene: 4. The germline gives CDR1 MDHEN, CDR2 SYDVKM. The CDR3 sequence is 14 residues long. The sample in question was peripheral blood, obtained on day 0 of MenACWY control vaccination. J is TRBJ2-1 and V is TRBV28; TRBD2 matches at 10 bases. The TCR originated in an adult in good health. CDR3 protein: CASSAWTSGNEQFF. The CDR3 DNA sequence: TGTGCCAGCAGTGCGTGGACTAGCGGCAATGAGCAGTTCTTC.